Listed below are T cell receptor beta chains from one sample, sequenced in a study of T cell changes during pregnancy in multiple sclerosis. Data came from immunoSEQ multiplex PCR; TCRdb stores just in-frame clones and leaves some out. Found here are more than 55,000 clones, about nine tenths of them singletons; the top ten hold 2.2%. Sequencing used peripheral blood, obtained in the first trimester of pregnancy. The source of these receptors is a female donor in good health, enrolled as a control in a pregnancy study. The CDR3 runs from the conserved cysteine through the conserved F or W. D genes are given only for firm matches. Not every row has a clone size; where given, it reads once, few, many or a size class.

abundance	v_gene	d_gene	j_gene	CDR3aa	CDR3nt
NA	TRBV7-9	NA	TRBJ2-1	CASSPWARNNEQFF	TGTGCCAGCAGCCCATGGGCCCGAAACAATGAGCAGTTCTTC
NA	TRBV29-1	TRBD1	TRBJ1-4	CSVVTGSSEKLFF	TGCAGCGTTGTGACAGGGTCGTCGGAAAAACTGTTTTTT
NA	TRBV7-7	TRBD1	TRBJ2-5	CASSSSTGLRQETQYF	TGTGCTAGCAGCTCCTCGACAGGGCTCCGACAAGAGACCCAGTACTTC
NA	TRBV27	TRBD1	TRBJ2-1	CASSLSTGAEQFF	TGTGCCAGCAGTTTATCGACAGGGGCTGAGCAGTTCTTC
NA	TRBV9	TRBD2	TRBJ2-1	CASSVGLAGYNEQFF	TGTGCCAGCAGCGTAGGACTAGCGGGTTACAATGAGCAGTTCTTC
NA	TRBV28	TRBD1	TRBJ1-2	CASSWVGQGTGGYTF	TGTGCCAGCAGTTGGGTGGGACAGGGGACAGGAGGCTACACCTTC
NA	TRBV5-1	NA	TRBJ1-2	CASSGDGGNNGYTF	TGCGCCAGCAGCGGGGACGGGGGGAACAACGGCTACACCTTC
NA	TRBV29-1	TRBD1	TRBJ1-1	CSVERDSFEAFF	TGCAGCGTTGAAAGGGACAGCTTCGAAGCTTTCTTT
NA	TRBV6-1	NA	TRBJ2-1	CASTEKGQAEQFF	TGTGCCAGCACCGAAAAGGGGCAGGCCGAGCAGTTCTTC
once	TRBV27	NA	TRBJ2-5	CASRGPWRAQYF	TGTGCCAGCAGGGGGCCCTGGAGGGCCCAGTACTTC
once	TRBV6-5	NA	TRBJ1-1	CASSYSTSGNTEAFF	TGTGCCAGCAGTTACTCGACATCGGGAAACACTGAAGCTTTCTTT
NA	TRBV5-6	TRBD1	TRBJ1-1	CASSPIRQGGTEAFF	TGTGCCAGCAGCCCGATCCGACAGGGGGGTACTGAAGCTTTCTTT
NA	TRBV18	TRBD2	TRBJ2-4	CASSPKGLANIQYF	TGTGCCAGCTCACCAAAGGGACTAGCAAACATTCAGTACTTC